The 13 T cell receptor beta chains below come from one sample, sequenced in a study of blood T cell repertoires in COVID-19. The assay was immunoSEQ multiplex PCR, and TCRdb's table has in-frame clones only and misses some. The sample has approximately 320,000 clones; 90% are singletons. Sequenced material: PBMCs or T cells enriched from blood (not recorded which). These receptors were obtained from a man in his 60s who had recovered from COVID-19.

This sequence joins TRBV3-1 (or the pseudogene TRBV3-2) and TRBJ2-3; possibly TRBD1 for D (6 bases). V shed 4 bases and J shed 4 bases, with 18 bases lying between them. This CDR3 is built from 16 residues. Per the germline V gene, CDR1 is LGHDT and CDR2 is YNNKEL (reference sequence). CDR3 DNA sequence: TGTGCCAGCAGCCTGAACGGTGGGGGCATTTCAGATACGCAGTATTTT. Translation: CASSLNGGGISDTQYF.

The chain carries TRBV18 and TRBJ1-3; D may be TRBD1 (5 bases). The CDR3 spans 16 residues. CDR1 KGHSH and CDR2 LQKENI come from the germline V gene. V shed 4 bases and J shed 0 bases, with 13 bases lying between them. The CDR3 protein is CASSRGTGVSGNTIYF. The CDR3, as DNA: TGTGCCAGCTCACGGGGCACTGGAGTCTCTGGAAACACCATATATTTT.

This clone was seen a handful of times. This chain links TRBV30 with TRBJ2-7; D remains ambiguous. Germline CDR1 reads GTSNPN; CDR2 reads SVGIG (reference sequence). Trimming shortened V by 2 bases and J by 3 bases, and 5 bases separated the two germline ends. The CDR3 has 11 amino acids. CDR3 amino acids: CAWSLRYEQYF. The CDR3 bases are TGTGCCTGGAGTCTCCGCTACGAGCAGTACTTC. The full variable domain, with the rest looked up from reference TRBV30 and TRBJ2-7, is SQTIHQWPATLVQPVGSPLSLECTVEGTSNPNLYWYRQAAGRGLQLLFYSVGIGQISSEVPQNLSASRPQDRQFILSSKKLLLSDSGFYLCAWSLRYEQYFGPGTRLTVT.

This chain connects TRBV6-1 to TRBJ2-5; maybe TRBD1 (5 bases). V lost 3 bases and J lost 8, with 16 bases in between. From germline, CDR1 is MNHNS and CDR2 SASEGT. This CDR3 contains 14 residues. CDR3 loop: CASSETGRAETQYF. The CDR3 DNA reads as TGTGCCAGCAGTGAGACGGGCAGGGCCGAAACCCAGTACTTC.

The chain uses TRBV18 and TRBJ2-3; no definite D call. CDR1 and CDR2 (germline): KGHSH, LQKENI. The CDR3 is 13 amino acids. V gave up 2 bases and J gave up 4 bases, with 7 bases separating them. The CDR3: CASSPGSPDTQYF. The CDR3 coding sequence is TGTGCCAGCTCACCAGGTAGCCCAGATACGCAGTATTTT.

This rearrangement joins TRBV2 to TRBJ1-3; no reliable D call. From germline, CDR1 is SNHLY and CDR2 FYNNEI. The V end was cut by 7 bases, the J end by 5 bases, with 3 bases between. CDR3 length: 10 amino acids. The CDR3 coding sequence is TGTGCCAGCAATAGAAACACCATATATTTT. As protein: CASNRNTIYF.

The chain joins TRBV4-1 to TRBJ1-2; TRBD1 aligns across 8 bases. CDR3 length: 15 residues. The germline gives CDR1 MGHRA, CDR2 YSYEKL. J lost 8 bases, V lost 0 bases, and 8 bases had no gene match. The CDR3 loop reads CASSQDPGGAGGYTF. In nucleotides, the CDR3 is TGCGCCAGCAGCCAAGATCCAGGGGGCGCGGGAGGCTACACCTTC.

The chain carries TRBV5-1 and TRBJ1-2, with TRBD1 matching 7 bases. V was pared by 4 bases and J by 2 bases, with 8 bases of the junction left unmatched. From germline, CDR1 is SGHRS and CDR2 YFSETQ. The CDR3 sequence is 15 residues long. This CDR3 reads CASSLRQGLNYGYTF. The CDR3 bases are TGCGCCAGCAGCCTACGACAGGGTTTGAACTATGGCTACACCTTC.

This clone was seen a single time. The chain combines TRBV13 with TRBJ1-6; no reliable D call. V gave up 2 bases and J gave up 7 bases, with 12 bases separating them. Germline-derived CDR1 and CDR2 are PRHDT and FYEKMQ (reference sequence). CDR3 length: 15 amino acids. Written as DNA, the CDR3 is TGTGCCAGCAGCTTACTGGCAGGCCAAAATTCACCCCTCCACTTT. The encoded protein is CASSLLAGQNSPLHF.

The chain recombines TRBV11-3 with TRBJ2-2; 12 bases map to TRBD2. The CDR3 spans 17 residues. The V gene end was trimmed by 4 bases and the J gene end by 1 base; junction bases not matched to a gene: 4. Germline V gives CDR1 SGHNT, CDR2 YENEEA. The CDR3 DNA sequence: TGTGCCAGCAGCTCTGGACTAGCGGGATTGAACACCGGGGAGCTGTTTTTT. This gives the protein CASSSGLAGLNTGELFF.

The chain joins TRBV18 to TRBJ2-7, with D perhaps TRBD1 (5 bases). CDR1 is KGHSH and CDR2 is LQKENI in the germline V gene. V gave up 0 bases and J gave up 3 bases, with 9 bases separating them. The CDR3 totals 14 residues. CDR3 region: CASSPPSRDYEQYF. The CDR3 nucleotides read TGTGCCAGCTCACCACCTAGCAGGGACTACGAGCAGTACTTC. Looking up the rest from reference TRBV18 and TRBJ2-7 gives the full variable domain: NAGVMQNPRHLVRRRGQEARLRCSPMKGHSHVYWYRQLPEEGLKFMVYLQKENIIDESGMPKERFSAEFPKEGPSILRIQQVVRGDSAAYFCASSPPSRDYEQYFGPGTRLTVT.

This clone was seen a single time. The CDR3 bases are TGTGCCAGCAGGAATCTCTCCGGTCTTTCCAAGAATGAGCAGTTCTTC. Amino acid sequence: CASRNLSGLSKNEQFF. The chain is built from TRBV28 and TRBJ2-1, with D unclear. Germline V gene lookup returns CDR1 MDHEN and CDR2 SYDVKM. This CDR3 contains 16 residues. With 6 bases removed from V and 7 bases from J, the gap between germline ends came to 22 bases.

This clone was seen once. The rearrangement links TRBV7-2 to TRBJ2-2; 16 nucleotides line up with TRBD2. The J segment lost 5 bases and the V segment lost 1 base, leaving 4 bases of the junction unmatched. CDR1 is SGHTA, CDR2 FQGNSA, per germline. The CDR3 is made up of 18 amino acids. CDR3 nucleotide sequence: TGTGCCAGCAGCTTAGGGGGACTAGCGGGAGGGTGGACCGGGGAGCTGTTTTTT. Protein: CASSLGGLAGGWTGELFF.